This T cell receptor (beta chain) was observed in a study of cytomegalovirus exposure and HLA in healthy donors (dated by TCRdb to about 2017). For the wider study: An earlier analysis of a few hundred of the donors reported over 250 Gb of sequence data and 95 million to 140 million unique TCR beta sequences obtained from approximately 180 million T cells. A later analysis re-analyzed previously published TCR beta repertoires from 550 to 700 donors and added high-resolution HLA genotyping to study TCR occurrence patterns. In addition to the first cohort of around 670 subjects, a separate validation cohort of some 120 different subjects was used. To predict cytomegalovirus infection status, the study brought together high-throughput TCR immunosequencing, statistical association of individual TCRs with disease status, and machine learning. Four or five DR-DQ haplotypes were handled as single units for association and clustering, since linkage in the cohort was strong. In a later genetic analysis, genome-wide SNP genotypes for about three fifths of the roughly 670 donors were used, and that subset was treated as a discovery cohort. An earlier analysis of fewer than 750 of the donors used high-throughput TCR beta sequencing to judge whether each TCR beta V gene segment behaved as functional or pseudogenic. The number of typed donors differed by locus: about 629-630 for A, B, C, DRB1 and DQB1; 500 to 550 for DQA1; approximately 600 for DPA1; and about 470 for DPB1. Rather than drawing on any new phenotypic data, the later analysis identified candidate immune exposures from TCR beta sequences and the way those sequences occurred across donors. The genetic ancestry cluster associated with self-reported Caucasian donors included 70% to 85% of the approximately 400 genotyped donors. An early release that covered around 590 HLA-typed donors contained around 330 gigabases of sequencing data and 65 million to 100 million unique TCR sequences. Every repertoire in the discovery cohort had been generated on one and the same sequencing platform. The study profiled the T cell repertoires of more than 500 subjects by immunosequencing and related them to cytomegalovirus serostatus. On average, 235,054 unique TCR beta nucleotide sequences were sequenced per donor among some 420 genotyped donors of the cohort, with 15% to 20% of those sequences being non-productive. HLA typing covered class I and class II loci at four-digit resolution. The study was designed to test whether signatures of past pathogen exposure could be identified by cataloging public T cell receptors. Donor age, sex, ethnicity and CMV serostatus were compiled alongside the repertoire data. Overall results and qualifications from the work: Across donors, most TCR sequences were observed very rarely, whereas some public TCRs were present in many individuals. Specific HLA alleles were associated with 15,000 to 20,000 TCR beta sequences at a false discovery rate of 0.05 in a later analysis. In vitro tests confirmed that a few of the cytomegalovirus-associated TCR beta chains recognize cytomegalovirus antigens. HLA typing was unavailable for some donors at each locus, so association tests used only the typed subset. In an earlier analysis of about 540 of the donors, most TCR beta V segments were observed in productive rearrangements about 90% or about 30% of the time, broadly matching IMGT annotations. A cluster of highly shared sequence variants was judged likely to be a technical artifact of the sequencing pipeline. The 87-base-pair reads could not distinguish some IMGT-functional V segments, including TRBV6-2 and TRBV6-3, so those segments were excluded. Because counts were too low, 15 to 20 rarely observed V segments, including chromosome 9 orphons, were left out of the earlier analysis of a few hundred of the donors. In a later analysis, HLA-associated TCR beta chains showed more clonal expansion and lower generation probabilities than non-associated chains that were equally common. Assigning TCR associations to individual alleles was difficult when HLA alleles, especially DR and DQ, strongly co-occurred. The study gave a list of under 200 TCR beta chains associated with cytomegalovirus. In a later analysis, several top co-occurrence clusters were reported to appear linked to parvovirus B19, influenza, CMV and Epstein-Barr virus. Presence/absence analyses assumed roughly uniform sequencing depth across donors, an assumption that may not hold. According to a later genetic analysis, donors in an Asian-associated ancestry cluster had fewer N-insertions in productive TCRs than the approximately 700-donor mean. The classifier was reported to diagnose cytomegalovirus status with high specificity and sensitivity in both the original and validation cohorts. This cohort had only TCR beta chains sequenced, and the lack of alpha or paired-chain data limited which features could be detected. Most CMV-associated TCR beta chains appeared to be HLA-restricted in a later analysis, and the HLA associations seemed to be driven largely by CMV exposure. For the cohort, immune exposure information was limited to CMV serostatus. An association between a missense DCLRE1C variant and V-gene and J-gene trimming of TCR beta chains was found in a later genetic analysis and replicated in an independent cohort. Linkage disequilibrium might explain the correlated functional status among segregating V segments, but an unknown experimental factor could not be excluded. A further reported finding was that TCR beta sequences accurately predicted the HLA-A and HLA-B alleles for most subjects in the first cohort. The authors suggested that the approach could potentially be generalized to other disease states and immunological phenotypes. According to a later analysis, TCR association rates differed among HLA loci, with DRB1 alleles showing the most associated TCRs and HLA-C alleles showing the fewest.

Library preparation was by the immunoSEQ multiplex PCR assay. For the multiplex PCR, a mixture combining 60 forward primers for TCR Vbeta segments and 13 reverse primers for TCR Jbeta segments was used. A multiplex PCR assay on genomic DNA amplified the CDR3 region of rearranged TCR beta genes. On the Illumina HiSeq System, the amplified TCR beta libraries were sequenced as 87-base-pair reads. In the original analysis: A later analysis tallied 80 million to 95 million unique TCR beta chains across the 666 repertoires, and 10 million to 11 million of those chains were shared by two or more donors. To remove PCR and sequencing errors, raw reads were error-corrected and collapsed into unique sequences using a nearest-neighbor algorithm that merged closely related sequences. CDR3 sequences were aligned to IMGT reference sequences to assign V, D and J gene segments. For a sequence to be retained, a match of at least six nucleotides was required to both a V gene segment and a J gene segment. Rearrangements were called productive when the CDR3 lacked stop codons and stayed in frame with V and J; all others were non-productive. CDR3 was defined according to IMGT convention as the region running from the second conserved V-encoded cysteine to the conserved J-encoded phenylalanine. The earlier analysis of roughly 590 of the donors excluded sequences that lacked an unambiguous match to a single V gene segment. An earlier analysis of a few hundred of the donors classified V segments as functional when productive rearrangements were above 56.7% and as segregating when the standard deviation between donors was above 5%. To diagnose cytomegalovirus status from the catalog of TCR beta chain sequences, a statistical classification framework was built. A later analysis assigned V and J genes by comparing TCR nucleotide sequences with IMGT/GENE-DB human TR gene sequences. The TCRdist pipeline was used in a later analysis to assign CDR3 sequences and most-parsimonious VDJ recombination scenarios. In a later analysis, each TCR beta chain was defined by its CDR3 amino acid sequence together with its V-gene family, and reads lacking a unique V-gene family were excluded. A later analysis removed 592 highly shared, low-generation-probability nucleotide sequences to deal with suspected cross-contamination and a sequencing artifact. In a later analysis, a clonal expansion index was calculated for each public chain from normalized within-repertoire ranks of inferred template counts. In a later analysis, generation probabilities were computed using a VDJ recombination model fitted to out-of-frame rearrangements, and the results were checked against IGoR. In a later analysis, TCR-TCR, TCR-HLA and TCR-CMV co-occurrence was scored with hypergeometric tests, and a repertoire-size bias correction was applied to TCR pairs. False discovery rates were estimated in a later analysis by permuting HLA or CMV assignments 20 times. A later analysis grouped co-occurring TCRs with DBSCAN, adding TCRdist sequence similarity when clustering within HLA-allele-positive subsets. Co-occurrence clustering excluded repertoires with fewer than 30,000 or more than 120,000 public chains, plus five with anomalous nucleotide sharing. The immuneACCESS repertoire file appears here via TCRdb, limited to in-frame rearrangements. These files lack a portion of the clones; in checked studies, under half of the deficit traces to unresolved V genes, and the cause of the others is not known. The V and J calls and the clone size are those of that table, but D and trimming were determined from the DNA. Within this sample are approximately 160,000 clones, with 78% of them counted one time only. The ten top clones hold 2.5% to 3.5% of the sample.

The cohort consisted of 666 healthy bone marrow donors. At the time of sampling, all cohort members were nominally healthy, though unrecorded immune exposures were likely present. The donor was CMV seropositive and was included in the group of some 290 seropositive cohort members. A peripheral blood sample was collected from each donor, and TCR beta sequencing was performed on peripheral blood mononuclear cells. Genomic DNA extraction from the blood cell samples was performed with the Qiagen DNeasy Blood Extraction Kit. Sequences SGHAT (CDR1) and FQNNGV (CDR2) are obtained from the germline V gene. Clipping removes 1 base from V and 2 bases from J, with 8 as the unmatched junction base count. Including the terminal cysteine and phenylalanine, the CDR3 comprises 16 residues. Only CDR3 DNA is held: 48 bases, read in frame from base 1. On this clone itself: This clone's antigen is unknown. Base qualities are not provided; no much larger clone lies one nucleotide away.

The sequenced sample consisted of PBMCs. The chain employs TRBV11-2 and TRBJ2-7; 7 of the junction bases match TRBD1. The clonotype originates from a woman aged 50 to 65 in good health and CMV-seropositive. The CDR3: CASSLGGNRGTYEQYF. The base sequence is TGTGCCAGCAGCTTAGGAGGAAACAGGGGAACCTACGAGCAGTACTTC.